This T cell receptor (beta chain) was recorded in a study of cytomegalovirus exposure and HLA in healthy donors. General study findings and limits: Productive rates of about 90% or about 30% were seen for most TCR beta V segments in an earlier analysis.

Researchers ran the PCR with 60 Vbeta and 13 Jbeta primers. Some clones are missing from TCRdb's copy, which holds only in-frame ones; the method was immunoSEQ multiplex PCR. The sample holds about 62,000 clones, more than 70% seen once. The CDR3 consists of 16 residues. V was trimmed by 3 bases and J by 8 bases, leaving 22 bases between them. Looked up from germline, CDR1 is MNHNS and CDR2 is SASEGT. On this clone itself: Its antigen remains unknown.

V gene TRBV6-1 combines with J gene TRBJ1-2; D ambiguous. The TCR was taken from a man younger than 35 in good health and CMV-seronegative. The sample taken for sequencing was PBMCs. The CDR3: CASSDPVKTAAGGYTF. The DNA for the CDR3 is TGTGCCAGCAGTGATCCTGTAAAAACGGCGGCGGGGGGCTACACCTTC.